Presented here are 2 T cell receptor beta chains from one specimen sequenced in a study of blood T cell repertoires in COVID-19. Profiling relied on immunoSEQ multiplex PCR, and the TCRdb table lists in-frame clones only, not all of them. The profile covers about 170,000 clones, with roughly four fifths appearing a single time and approximately 11% taken by the ten largest. Sequenced: peripheral blood. These receptors came from a man in his sixties or seventies with active or convalescent COVID-19.

The V gene is TRBV27, the J gene TRBJ2-4; weak D call: TRBD2 (7 bases). Between the trimmed V and J ends, which lost 10 bases and 1 base, there was a span of 17 bases. This CDR3 region has 15 residues. Germline loops: CDR1 MNHEY, CDR2 SMNVEV (reference sequence). For the CDR3, the DNA is TGTGCCACTAGGAGTGGGGGGGCGGCCAAAAACATTCAGTACTTC. It is translated as CATRSGGAAKNIQYF.

The rearrangement uses TRBV30 and TRBJ2-3; D perhaps matches TRBD1 (7 bases). This CDR3 has 13 amino acids. The V end lost 3 bases, the J end lost 1 base, and 8 bases lay between the germline ends. CDR1 is GTSNPN and CDR2 is SVGIG in the germline V gene (reference sequence). CDR3 sequence: CAWSRGGTDTQYF. The CDR3 bases are TGTGCCTGGAGCAGGGGGGGCACAGATACGCAGTATTTT.